This passage covers 21 T cell receptor beta chains from one sample sequenced in a study of CD8 T cells in ankylosing spondylitis. Study findings and constraints: Seemingly distinctive of ankylosing spondylitis blood was a TCR beta motif formed by eight highly homologous variants.

In TCRdb, the 5' RACE reads were re-called with MiXCR into one record per CDR3 protein. The sample holds 800,000 to 900,000 distinct CDR3 sequences, 12% seen once. No antigens are known for them. Specimen: blood, either unsorted or a sorted T cell fraction (not recorded which). These TCRs come from a male donor with ankylosing spondylitis.

The rearrangement uses TRBV5-1 and TRBJ2-5; perhaps TRBD2 as D (6 bases). The length of the CDR3 is 15 residues. Trimming removed 6 bases at V and 6 bases at J, with 21 bases between. Germline-derived CDR1 and CDR2 are SGHRS and YFSETQ. The CDR3 here is CASTFLGEAVKTQYF. The CDR3 region has the DNA TGCGCCAGCACCTTTCTGGGGGAGGCCGTAAAGACCCAGTACTTC.

The chain uses TRBV15 and TRBJ2-1, with TRBD2 matching 7 bases. V trimming: 4 bases; J trimming: 7 bases; junction bases outside the gene matches: 13. Germline V gene lookup returns CDR1 LNHNV and CDR2 YYDKDF (reference sequence). This CDR3 spans 16 amino acids. CDR3 in amino acids: CATSTSRGGPRNEQFF. For the CDR3, the DNA is TGTGCCACCAGCACCTCGAGGGGAGGGCCGAGGAATGAGCAGTTCTTC.

The chain combines TRBV11-1 with TRBJ2-7; 14 bases match TRBD2. The CDR3 is 17 residues long. CDR1 is SGHAT and CDR2 is FQDESV in the germline V gene (reference sequence). V was pared by 4 bases and J by 2 bases, with 7 bases of the junction left unmatched. The chain's CDR3 is CASSSRTSGGSTYEQYF. The CDR3 nucleotides are TGTGCCAGCAGCTCGCGGACTAGCGGGGGGTCGACCTACGAGCAGTACTTC. The variable domain in full, completed from reference TRBV11-1 and TRBJ2-7, reads EAEVAQSPRYKITEKSQAVAFWCDPISGHATLYWYRQILGQGPELLVQFQDESVVDDSQLPKDRFSAERLKGVDSTLKIQPAELGDSAMYLCASSSRTSGGSTYEQYFGPGTRLTVT.

The rearrangement links TRBV18 to TRBJ2-7; D possibly corresponds to TRBD2 (6 bases). With 3 bases removed from V and 5 bases from J, the gap between germline ends came to 11 bases. Germline V lookup: CDR1 KGHSH, CDR2 LQKENI. This CDR3 contains 13 residues. The chain's CDR3 is CASSPLTSNEQYF. The CDR3 bases are TGTGCCAGCTCACCCCTGACTAGTAACGAGCAGTACTTC.

The sample holds a few counts of this clonotype. The J gene is TRBJ2-5, the V gene TRBV6-5; TRBD1 or TRBD2 may be the D gene (5 bases each). CDR3 length: 15 amino acids. The V and J ends lost 2 bases and 1 base respectively, with 11 bases between them. The germline gives CDR1 MNHEY, CDR2 SVGAGI. The CDR3 spells CASSYGGRFQETQYF. CDR3 sequence (DNA): TGTGCCAGCAGTTACGGGGGACGGTTCCAAGAGACCCAGTACTTC.

As DNA, the CDR3 is TGTGCCAGCAAATGGAGGGCCTTGGACACCGGGGAGCTGTTTTTT. Amino acids: CASKWRALDTGELFF. This chain joins TRBV6-1 and TRBJ2-2; D perhaps matches TRBD2 (6 bases). V was shortened by 7 bases and J by 3 bases, with 15 bases between the two germline ends. Germline V gene sequence: CDR1 MNHNS, CDR2 SASEGT. This CDR3 is built from 15 residues.

The chain recombines TRBV7-9 with TRBJ2-1, with TRBD2 matching over 8 bases. V lost 2 bases, J lost 12 bases, and 3 bases stayed unmatched. There are 12 residues in the CDR3. Germline lookup yields CDR1 SEHNR and CDR2 FQNEAQ (reference sequence). The CDR3 protein is CASSLLGRAQFF. As DNA, the CDR3 is TGTGCCAGCAGCTTACTCGGGAGGGCGCAGTTCTTC.

The chain links TRBV5-1 to TRBJ2-7; D unclear. Germline lookup yields CDR1 SGHRS and CDR2 YFSETQ. The CDR3 has 14 amino acids. V dropped 5 bases and J dropped 1 base, with 13 bases sitting between them. In nucleotides, the CDR3 is TGCGCCAGCAGACTCCAAGGCATTTCCTACGAGCAGTACTTC. Translation gives CASRLQGISYEQYF.

This clonotype has a handful of counts. The rearrangement links TRBV6-5 to TRBJ2-7; D is tentatively TRBD1 or TRBD2 (5 bases each). The CDR3 totals 12 residues. Trimming removed 10 bases at V and 3 bases at J, with 13 bases between. Germline-derived CDR1 and CDR2 are MNHEY and SVGAGI. As DNA, the CDR3 is TGTGCCACAGGGTTTGGGGGCTACGAGCAGTACTTC. It codes for CATGFGGYEQYF.

A remark on this clonotype: This may be a read error: a much more frequent sequence differs by one nucleotide. The chain couples TRBV12-3 or TRBV12-4 to TRBJ1-1; no definite D call. Trimming pared 1 base from V and 3 bases from J, leaving 6 bases between. The CDR3 is 13 residues long. The CDR3 region is CASSLEADTEAFF. The CDR3 DNA sequence: TGTGCCAGCAGTTTAGAGGCGGACACTGAAGCTTTCTTT.

This clonotype occurred many times. It may be a read error: a sequence one base away is much more abundant. This chain links TRBV20-1 with TRBJ1-1; no reliable D call. Germline CDR1 reads DFQATT; CDR2 reads SNEGSKA (reference sequence). The CDR3 sequence is 12 residues long. The V end lost 0 bases, the J end lost 1 base, and 3 bases lay between the germline ends. CDR3 sequence reads: CSARDWNTEAFF. The CDR3 coding sequence is TGCAGTGCTAGAGATTGGAACACTGAAGCTTTCTTT.

A few counts support this clonotype. CDR3 residues: CASRSWTGRNTEAFF. The CDR3 nucleotides read TGTGCCAGCCGGAGTTGGACAGGGAGAAACACTGAAGCTTTCTTT. The V and J genes are TRBV2 and TRBJ1-1; 8 positions agree with TRBD1. J was trimmed by 2 bases and V by 8 bases; bases with no gene match: 10. Germline CDR1 reads SNHLY; CDR2 reads FYNNEI. This CDR3 has 15 amino acids.

V gene TRBV20-1 combines with J gene TRBJ1-1; 8 bases agree with TRBD1. The CDR3 runs to 14 residues. Germline V gene data show CDR1 as DFQATT and CDR2 as SNEGSKA (reference sequence). The V gene end was trimmed by 6 bases and the J gene end by 5 bases; junction bases not matched to a gene: 11. The CDR3 DNA sequence: TGCAGTGCCAAGTTGGACAGGGTGGAAACTGAAGCTTTCTTT. Translating it yields CSAKLDRVETEAFF.

This clonotype occurred a few times. The V and J genes are TRBV12-3 or TRBV12-4 and TRBJ1-3, with unresolved D. V was cut by 6 bases and J by 7 bases, with 13 bases left in between. CDR3 length: 13 residues. CDR3: CASSLLPQNTIYF. CDR3 nucleotides: TGTGCCAGCAGCCTCCTCCCTCAGAACACCATATATTTT.

The chain links TRBV9 to TRBJ1-2, with TRBD1 identical over 7 bases. Germline-derived CDR1 and CDR2 are SGDLS and YYNGEE. The CDR3 runs 12 residues. Trimming cost V 7 bases and J 3 bases; bases outside gene matches: 3. CDR3 in DNA: TGTGCCAGCCGGACAGGCTACTATGGCTACACCTTC. Residues: CASRTGYYGYTF.

This clonotype occurred a few times. V and J are TRBV12-2 and TRBJ2-4. TRBV12-2 corresponds to a pseudogene. The CDR3 covers 15 residues. CDR3 amino acids: CAIRTPSRAKNIQYF. The DNA for the CDR3 is TGTGCAATCCGAACACCGTCGCGGGCCAAAAACATTCAGTACTTC.

This clonotype was seen more than once but under ten times. This sequence joins TRBV20-1 and TRBJ1-1; D not resolved. Germline V gene lookup returns CDR1 DFQATT and CDR2 SNEGSKA (reference sequence). The length of the CDR3 is 14 residues. V dropped 3 bases and J dropped 2 bases, with 13 bases sitting between them. The CDR3 sequence is CSASRREHNTEAFF. CDR3 DNA: TGCAGTGCTAGTCGGAGGGAACATAACACTGAAGCTTTCTTT.

This sequence joins TRBV14 and TRBJ2-7; 9 positions agree with TRBD2. CDR1 and CDR2 from the germline V gene are SGHDN and FVKESK. Losses at the gene ends were 1 base for V and 2 bases for J; bases not matched to a gene: 6. CDR3 length: 16 residues. CDR3 amino acids: CASSQAPAGGPYEQYF. Here the CDR3 DNA reads TGTGCCAGCAGCCAAGCGCCAGCGGGGGGACCCTACGAGCAGTACTTC.

This clonotype was detected ten times or more. V usage is TRBV29-1 and J usage is TRBJ2-1; TRBD2 agrees at 7 bases. Per germline, CDR1 SQVTM and CDR2 ANQGSEA. The V gene end was trimmed by 6 bases and the J gene end by 0 bases; junction bases not matched to a gene: 5. This CDR3 spans 14 amino acids. The CDR3 DNA reads as TGCAGCGTAGCGGGACGGAGCTCCTACAATGAGCAGTTCTTC. It codes for CSVAGRSSYNEQFF.

There are a few counts of this clonotype. This chain links TRBV5-1 with TRBJ2-7; 11 bases are shared with TRBD1. From germline, CDR1 is SGHRS and CDR2 YFSETQ. J gave up 4 bases and V 7 bases, and 10 bases lay outside the gene matches. The CDR3 length is 15 residues. For the CDR3, the DNA is TGCGCCAGCCGGACAGGGGGCGCCGATCCTTACGAGCAGTACTTC. It translates to CASRTGGADPYEQYF. Together with reference TRBV5-1 and TRBJ2-7, the CDR3 gives the full variable domain: KAGVTQTPRYLIKTRGQQVTLSCSPISGHRSVSWYQQTPGQGLQFLFEYFSETQRNKGNFPGRFSGRQFSNSRSEMNVSTLELGDSALYLCASRTGGADPYEQYFGPGTRLTVT.

This clonotype was recorded a few times. V gene TRBV12-3 or TRBV12-4 combines with J gene TRBJ2-5; either TRBD1 or TRBD2 may fit D (5 bases each). With 6 bases removed from V and 4 bases from J, the gap between germline ends came to 15 bases. The CDR3 extends over 14 amino acids. CDR3 amino acids: CASRDGTGGETQYF. As DNA, the CDR3 is TGTGCCAGCAGGGACGGGACGGGTGGAGAGACCCAGTACTTC.